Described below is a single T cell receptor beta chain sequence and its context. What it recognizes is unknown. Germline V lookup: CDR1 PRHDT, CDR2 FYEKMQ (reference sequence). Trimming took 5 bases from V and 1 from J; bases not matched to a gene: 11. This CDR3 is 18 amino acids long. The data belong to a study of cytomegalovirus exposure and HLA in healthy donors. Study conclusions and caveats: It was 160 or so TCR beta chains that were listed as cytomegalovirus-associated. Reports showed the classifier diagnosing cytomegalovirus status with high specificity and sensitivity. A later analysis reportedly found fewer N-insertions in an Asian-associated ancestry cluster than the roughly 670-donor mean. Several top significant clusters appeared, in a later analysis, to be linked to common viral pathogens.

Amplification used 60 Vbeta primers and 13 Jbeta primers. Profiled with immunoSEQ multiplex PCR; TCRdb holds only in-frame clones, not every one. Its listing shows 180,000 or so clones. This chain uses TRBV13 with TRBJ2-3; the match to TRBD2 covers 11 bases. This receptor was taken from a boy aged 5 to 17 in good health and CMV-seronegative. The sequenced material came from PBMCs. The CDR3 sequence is CASSPFASGGRGTDTQYF. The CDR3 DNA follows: TGTGCCAGCAGCCCTTTTGCTAGCGGGGGGCGGGGCACAGATACGCAGTATTTT. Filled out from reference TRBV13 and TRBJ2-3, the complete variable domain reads AAGVIQSPRHLIKEKRETATLKCYPIPRHDTVYWYQQGPGQDPQFLISFYEKMQSDKGSIPDRFSAQQFSDYHSELNMSSLELGDSALYFCASSPFASGGRGTDTQYFGPGTRLTVL.